This T cell receptor beta chain was captured in a study of blood T cell repertoires in COVID-19. Study-level information: Material from acute and convalescent COVID-19 was sourced from the United States, Italy and Spain. The analysed material was cDNA or gDNA that came from T cells, B-cell-depleted T cells, or PBMCs.

Cohort allocation depended upon clinical history that participants reported. This table comes from immunoSEQ multiplex PCR, and its TCRdb copy is limited to in-frame clones, with some not included. The sample comprises 250,000 to 350,000 clones, 80% to 90% of which are singletons, and 4% to 4.5% rests with the top ten. Per the germline V gene, CDR1 is SGHVS and CDR2 is FNYEAQ. The CDR3 consists of 12 residues. The V end was cut by 8 bases, the J end by 8 bases, with 15 bases between. The TCR was taken from a woman aged 30 to 39 who had recovered from COVID-19. This chain connects TRBV7-6 to TRBJ1-2; possibly TRBD1 for D (6 bases). The sample comprised PBMCs or T cells enriched from blood (not recorded which). The CDR3 bases are TGTGCCAGCGGGGGCCACCGTGGAGGCTACACCTTC. This translates into CASGGHRGGYTF.